Shown below are 25 T cell receptor beta chains from a single sample sequenced in a study of T cell repertoires in cytomegalovirus infection. TCRdb recomputed calls from the reads with MiXCR, one row per CDR3 protein. The sample yields about a million distinct CDR3 sequences, around a third seen once. Their antigens remain unidentified. The sequences come from cultured CD8+ T cells from PBMCs, collected from culture after CMV antigen stimulation. Receptors were obtained from a human donor in good health (CMV status not recorded). Some clones in this sample may be carry-over from other donors' samples.

Note on this clonotype: A much more abundant neighbour one base away suggests this may be a read error. V usage is TRBV6-5 and J usage is TRBJ2-3; 7 positions agree with TRBD1. CDR3 length: 15 residues. The V segment lost 0 bases and the J segment 1 base; nucleotides outside the gene matches: 1. The V gene's germline CDR1 is MNHEY and CDR2 SVGAGI. The CDR3 region has the DNA TGTGCCAGCAGTTACTCGACAGGGCGCACAGATACGCAGTATTTT. Translated, it gives CASSYSTGRTDTQYF.

DNA for the CDR3: TGCAGCGGAGACGGTGGCGTGGGGATTCATGAAGCTTTCTTT. Protein product: CSGDGGVGIHEAFF. V is TRBV29-1 and J is TRBJ1-1, with D unresolved. Germline CDR1 SQVTM, CDR2 ANQGSEA. CDR3 length: 14 residues. V dropped 7 bases and J dropped 7 bases, with 22 bases sitting between them.

This clonotype has at least ten counts. The genes are TRBV7-2 and TRBJ2-7; D could derive from TRBD1 or TRBD2 (5 bases each). Germline-derived CDR1 and CDR2 are SGHTA and FQGNSA. This CDR3 has 15 residues. V lost 4 bases, J lost 0 bases, and 13 bases lay in between. The CDR3 here is CASSSGPYISYEQYF. CDR3 bases: TGTGCCAGCAGCTCGGGGCCATATATCTCCTACGAGCAGTACTTC.

J is TRBJ1-2 and V is TRBV6-5; 7 nucleotides align to TRBD1. Germline CDR1 reads MNHEY; CDR2 reads SVGAGI. This CDR3 contains 15 residues. V lost 1 base and J lost 2; bases outside the gene matches: 4. Here the CDR3 reads CASSYWQGVNYGYTF. CDR3 coding DNA: TGTGCCAGCAGTTACTGGCAGGGGGTGAACTATGGCTACACCTTC.

The chain uses TRBV3-1 and TRBJ2-5; D is uncertain. The ends were cut back, 7 bases at V and 4 bases at J, with 13 bases in the middle. CDR3 length: 13 residues. Per the germline V gene, CDR1 is LGHDT and CDR2 is YNNKEL (reference sequence). In DNA, the CDR3 is TGTGCCAGCACCGTAAACAACGGAGAGACCCAGTACTTC. Translated, it gives CASTVNNGETQYF.

V usage is TRBV15 and J usage is TRBJ2-7, with a possible D match to TRBD1 (6 bases). Trimming removed 5 bases from V and 3 bases from J, with 11 bases in between. The germline gives CDR1 LNHNV, CDR2 YYDKDF (reference sequence). The CDR3 is made up of 13 amino acids. The CDR3 DNA reads TGTGCCACCAGCCGCTCACAGGGCTACGAGCAGTACGTC. It translates to CATSRSQGYEQYV.

This chain uses TRBV7-9 with TRBJ1-1, with D unclear. The CDR3 length is 13 residues. V dropped 4 bases and J dropped 4 bases, with 10 bases sitting between them. Germline lookup yields CDR1 SEHNR and CDR2 FQNEAQ (reference sequence). The CDR3 is CASSSIGSTEAFF. The DNA for the CDR3 is TGTGCCAGCAGCTCGATAGGGTCCACTGAAGCTTTCTTT.

The chain joins TRBV7-4 to TRBJ1-1; 9 bases align to TRBD1. V was clipped by 2 bases and J by 4 bases; unmatched bases: 5. CDR1 and CDR2 from the germline V gene are SGHVT and SQSDAQ. The CDR3 covers 15 residues. The DNA for the CDR3 is TGTGCCAGCAGCTTACCACGACAGGGGGGCACTGAAGCTTTCTTT. Its translation is CASSLPRQGGTEAFF.

This clonotype has just a few counts. V is TRBV27 and J is TRBJ1-2; D is ambiguous. V was cut by 8 bases and J by 3 bases, with 16 bases left in between. Germline V lookup: CDR1 MNHEY, CDR2 SMNVEV (reference sequence). The CDR3 runs 14 residues. CDR3 coding DNA: TGTGCCAGCGGCAGAACTAAGTGGGACTATGGCTACACCTTC. Translated, it gives CASGRTKWDYGYTF.

There are many counts of this clonotype. The genes are TRBV19 and TRBJ1-5; D might be TRBD1 (5 bases). V dropped 7 bases and J dropped 4 bases, with 14 bases sitting between them. Germline lookup yields CDR1 LNHDA and CDR2 SQIVND (reference sequence). This CDR3 has 14 amino acids. The CDR3 here is CASITNGGNQPQHF. DNA of the CDR3: TGTGCCAGTATTACAAATGGGGGGAATCAGCCCCAGCATTTT. Combining the CDR3 with reference TRBV19 and TRBJ1-5 gives the whole variable domain DGGITQSPKYLFRKEGQNVTLSCEQNLNHDAMYWYRQDPGQGLRLIYYSQIVNDFQKGDIAEGYSVSREKKESFPLTVTSAQKNPTAFYLCASITNGGNQPQHFGDGTRLSIL.

This clonotype was counted at least ten times. The chain recombines TRBV7-6 with TRBJ2-7; D uncertain. This CDR3 region has 13 residues. With 5 bases removed from V and 2 bases from J, the gap between germline ends came to 10 bases. The V gene's germline CDR1 is SGHVS and CDR2 FNYEAQ. In nucleotides, the CDR3 is TGTGCCAGCAGCCCCGGTGAGGCCTACGAGCAGTACTTC. It codes for CASSPGEAYEQYF.

This clonotype was seen repeatedly, ten times or more. V and J are TRBV7-6 and TRBJ1-2; 9 positions match TRBD1. The CDR3 runs 13 residues. Germline V gives CDR1 SGHVS, CDR2 FNYEAQ. The V segment lost 4 bases and the J segment 8 bases; nucleotides outside the gene matches: 5. The DNA for the CDR3 is TGTGCCAGCAGCTCGTGGACAGGGGAAGGCTACACCTTC. Translation: CASSSWTGEGYTF. The full variable domain, completed using reference TRBV7-6 and TRBJ1-2, is GAGVSQSPRYKVTKRGQDVALRCDPISGHVSLYWYRQALGQGPEFLTYFNYEAQQDKSGLPNDRFSAERPEGSISTLTIQRTEQRDSAMYRCASSSWTGEGYTFGSGTRLTVV.

The rearrangement joins TRBV10-3 to TRBJ1-2; no clear D gene. The CDR3 extends over 12 amino acids. V shed 6 bases and J shed 8 bases, with 13 bases lying between them. Germline-derived CDR1 and CDR2 are ENHRY and SYGVKD. The CDR3 region is CAIRMDSGGYTF. The CDR3 coding sequence is TGTGCCATCAGGATGGACTCTGGCGGCTACACCTTC.

Only a few counts were recorded for this clonotype. J is TRBJ2-3 and V is TRBV11-3; D is unresolved. Germline V gene data show CDR1 as SGHNT and CDR2 as YENEEA. V lost 1 base and J lost 4, with 12 bases in between. The CDR3 spans 15 residues. CDR3 amino acids: CASSLGVSASDTQYF. The CDR3 DNA follows: TGTGCCAGCAGCTTAGGGGTTTCCGCCTCAGATACGCAGTATTTT. The variable domain in full, with the rest retrieved from reference TRBV11-3 and TRBJ2-3, is EAGVVQSPRYKIIEKKQPVAFWCNPISGHNTLYWYLQNLGQGPELLIRYENEEAVDDSQLPKDRFSAERLKGVDSTLKIQPAELGDSAVYLCASSLGVSASDTQYFGPGTRLTVL.

The V and J genes are TRBV19 and TRBJ1-1, with D unresolved. The V end was cut by 10 bases, the J end by 6 bases, with 18 bases between. CDR1 LNHDA and CDR2 SQIVND come from the germline V gene (reference sequence). CDR3 size: 13 residues. This CDR3 reads CATTKGGYPEAFF. CDR3 nucleotides: TGTGCCACCACCAAGGGAGGGTATCCTGAAGCTTTCTTT.

The genes are TRBV6-8 and TRBJ2-1, with 8 bases fitting TRBD2. The trim removed 6 bases at V and 12 bases at J, leaving 4 bases unmatched. The CDR3 loop spans 11 amino acids. CDR1 and CDR2 (germline): MNHGY, SAAAGT. CDR3 loop: CASRSSGGQFF. In DNA, the CDR3 is TGTGCCAGCAGGTCAAGCGGGGGGCAGTTCTTC.

This rearrangement joins TRBV29-1 to TRBJ2-5; D is unclear. Germline V CDR1 and CDR2: SQVTM, ANQGSEA. V was clipped by 7 bases and J by 2 bases, with 23 bases between them. CDR3 length equals 16 residues. DNA for the CDR3: TGCAGCGCCCGACCATGGGCCGCAATACGGCAAGAGACCCAGTACTTC. Its protein product is CSARPWAAIRQETQYF.

The rearrangement uses TRBV5-3 and TRBJ1-1; the D is unclear. TRBV5-3 is annotated as an ORF whose role is uncertain. V dropped 10 bases and J dropped 4 bases, with 26 bases sitting between them. The CDR3 length is 16 residues. The DNA of the CDR3 is TGTGCCGGCAGCTTGCTGTTTGGCGGGCCGGGCACTGAAGCTTTCTTT. It translates to CAGSLLFGGPGTEAFF.

The chain joins TRBV20-1 to TRBJ2-7, with D perhaps matching TRBD1 (6 bases). CDR3 length: 13 residues. With 5 bases removed from V and 5 bases from J, the gap between germline ends came to 16 bases. The germline CDR1 and CDR2 sequences are DFQATT and SNEGSKA (reference sequence). DNA for the CDR3: TGCAGTGCTTCGCCACAGGGTGAGGACGAGCAGTACGTC. Its translation: CSASPQGEDEQYV.

CDR3 residues: CASSGGTEYHMNTEAFF. CDR3 nucleotide sequence: TGTGCCAGCAGCGGGGGGACAGAGTACCACATGAACACTGAAGCTTTCTTT. The chain has TRBV5-6 and TRBJ1-1, with TRBD1 identical over 7 bases. The J segment lost 0 bases and the V segment lost 4 bases, leaving 12 bases of the junction unmatched. This CDR3 has 17 residues. The V gene's germline CDR1 is SGHDT and CDR2 YYEEEE. Full variable domain (remainder filled in from reference TRBV5-6 and TRBJ1-1): DAGVTQSPTHLIKTRGQQVTLRCSPKSGHDTVSWYQQALGQGPQFIFQYYEEEERQRGNFPDRFSGHQFPNYSSELNVNALLLGDSALYLCASSGGTEYHMNTEAFFGQGTRLTVV.

V usage is TRBV27 and J usage is TRBJ1-2, with 12 bases fitting TRBD1. J lost 8 bases, V lost 6 bases, and 1 base had no gene match. Germline assignment: CDR1 MNHEY and CDR2 SMNVEV (reference sequence). This CDR3 has 12 residues. The CDR3 coding sequence is TGTGCCAGCAGGGGGACAGGGGGCGGCTACACCTTC. Translated, it gives CASRGTGGGYTF.

The chain carries TRBV12-3 or TRBV12-4 and TRBJ2-3; 7 nucleotides agree with TRBD2. Germline trimming cut 3 bases from V and 2 bases from J; bases unmatched to any gene: 8. The length of the CDR3 is 16 residues. Written as DNA, the CDR3 is TGTGCCAGCAGTTTTCTCTACGGGGGGAACACAGATACGCAGTATTTT. This translates into CASSFLYGGNTDTQYF.

The chain is built from TRBV7-6 and TRBJ1-5, with 7 positions matching TRBD1. Germline V gene data show CDR1 as SGHVS and CDR2 as FNYEAQ. V lost 5 bases and J lost 5; bases outside the gene matches: 12. The CDR3 length is 16 residues. The CDR3, as DNA: TGTGCCAGCAGCCACAGGGACAGAGTGTATTATCAGCCCCAGCATTTT. Its protein product is CASSHRDRVYYQPQHF.

This clonotype was counted ten times or more. J is TRBJ2-1 and V is TRBV6-5; D may be TRBD1 or TRBD2 (5 bases each). V gave up 3 bases and J gave up 9 bases, with 21 bases separating them. The CDR3 consists of 16 residues. Germline V CDR1 and CDR2: MNHEY, SVGAGI. This chain's CDR3 is CASSYSGGLEPVEQFF. DNA for the CDR3: TGTGCCAGCAGTTATTCTGGGGGTCTCGAACCAGTTGAGCAGTTCTTC.

This clonotype turned up a few times. The chain is built from TRBV15 and TRBJ1-2; 9 bases agree with TRBD1. Germline-derived CDR1 and CDR2 are LNHNV and YYDKDF (reference sequence). V was clipped by 3 bases and J by 5 bases; unmatched bases: 7. This CDR3 is 15 amino acids long. The CDR3 is CATSRRDRVDYGYTF. CDR3 coding DNA: TGTGCCACCAGCAGGAGGGACAGGGTTGATTATGGCTACACCTTC.